Below, 17 T cell receptor beta chains from the same sample are listed, as sequenced in a study of T cell clonality in common variable immunodeficiency. Study-wide results and limits: Reportedly, TCR beta sequences from common variable immunodeficiency showed fewer deletions and N-nucleotide insertions.

No antigen has been assigned to these receptors. The protocol was immunoSEQ multiplex PCR, while the TCRdb copy is restricted to in-frame clones and leaves out a portion. Reported are tens of thousands of clones, none seen only once; the ten largest carry approximately 3.1%. Sequenced: peripheral blood mononuclear cells. These receptors all stem from a human donor with common variable immunodeficiency.

This clone appeared many times. One end of the junction is discordant with germline, which a read error may explain. Read sequence stops 3 residues before the CDR3 end, and the germline J gene provides the missing end. The chain employs TRBV19 and TRBJ2-3; 11 positions match TRBD2. The CDR3 consists of 16 residues. Looked up from germline, CDR1 is LNHDA and CDR2 is SQIVND (reference sequence). Partial CDR3 DNA: TGTGCCTGTAGCGGGGGGGCCCTAATTCGTACAGATACG. This encodes CACSGGALIRTDT. The entire CDR3 protein is CACSGGALIRTDTQYF. Filled out from reference TRBV19 and TRBJ2-3, the complete variable domain reads DGGITQSPKYLFRKEGQNVTLSCEQNLNHDAMYWYRQDPGQGLRLIYYSQIVNDFQKGDIAEGYSVSREKKESFPLTVTSAQKNPTAFYLCACSGGALIRTDTQYFGPGTRLTVL.

As regards this clone: The CDR3 end lies 3 residues beyond the end of the read and is filled in from the germline J gene. The chain carries TRBV20-1 and TRBJ2-1, with D possibly being TRBD2 (6 bases). This CDR3 is 16 amino acids long. The germline gives CDR1 DFQATT, CDR2 SNEGSKA (reference sequence). Trimming took 5 bases from V and 6 from J, leaving 23 bases between them. CDR3 region: CSAPQVGGLTGNEQFF. The CDR3 DNA, read in part, is TGCAGTGCTCCGCAGGTCGGGGGTCTCACCGGCAATGAG.

This clone has a count of ten or more. The sequence runs out 3 residues before the end of the CDR3; the remainder is reconstructed from the germline J gene. The J gene is TRBJ2-3, the V gene TRBV30; TRBD1 agrees at 7 bases. The ends lost 7 bases at V and 5 bases at J; junction bases unmatched: 9. The CDR3 is made up of 13 amino acids. Germline V gene lookup returns CDR1 GTSNPN and CDR2 SVGIG (reference sequence). CDR3 DNA (partial): TGTGCCTTCGACAGGGTATCCGGAGATACG. It yields the protein CAFDRVSGDT. The complete CDR3 protein is CAFDRVSGDTQYF.

Remarks on this clone: Read data end 3 residues before the CDR3 end; the end is taken from the germline J gene. The chain has TRBV7-6 and TRBJ2-7; D perhaps matches TRBD2 (5 bases). V was cut by 2 bases and J by 1 base, with 15 bases left in between. The CDR3 has 16 amino acids. Germline CDR1 reads SGHVS; CDR2 reads FNYEAQ. CDR3 DNA (partial): TGTGCCAGCAGCTTAAATCCTAGCAGAGATTCCTACGAG. The encoded protein is CASSLNPSRDSYE. The whole CDR3 region reads CASSLNPSRDSYEQYF.

Ten or more counts support this clone. The read falls 3 residues short of the CDR3 end, and the missing part is taken from the germline J gene. V is TRBV7-9 and J is TRBJ2-5; the D gene is possibly TRBD2 (5 bases). Germline V CDR1 and CDR2: SEHNR, FQNEAQ (reference sequence). The length of the CDR3 is 13 residues. Trimming left V 5 bases short and J 7 bases short, with 14 bases between. The sequenced part of the CDR3 DNA is TGTGCCAGCAGCAAAGGACTCTCGGGGACC. Its protein is CASSKGLSGT. The complete CDR3 sequence is CASSKGLSGTQYF.

There are many counts of this clone. The read ends 3 residues early relative to the CDR3; the germline J gene fills the gap. The genes are TRBV7-2 and TRBJ1-6, with a tentative D call TRBD1 (6 bases). Looked up from germline, CDR1 is SGHTA and CDR2 is FQGNSA. CDR3 length: 13 residues. V dropped 5 bases and J dropped 10 bases, with 12 bases sitting between them. The CDR3 reads CASSNRQESPLHF. CDR3 bases read: TGTGCCAGCAGCAACCGACAGGAATCACCC.

At least ten counts were recorded for this clone. The sequenced fragment ends 3 residues before the CDR3 boundary, so the rest is inferred from the germline J gene. This sequence joins TRBV6-1 and TRBJ1-1; tentative D call: TRBD1 (5 bases). The CDR3 consists of 16 residues. Per the germline V gene, CDR1 is MNHNS and CDR2 is SASEGT. Trimming removed 1 base from V and 2 bases from J, with 14 bases in between. The sequenced CDR3 bases are TGTGCCAGCAGTGAAGGGGGCGCGGGGATCAACACTGAA. It is translated as CASSEGGAGINTE. The full CDR3 reads CASSEGGAGINTEAFF.

The sequenced CDR3 bases are TGTGCCAGCAGCTTGGACAGGGCCGAG. This codes for CASSLDRAE. The CDR3 reads in full as CASSLDRAEQYF. The chain joins TRBV7-2 to TRBJ2-7, with 8 bases that match TRBD1. The read comes to an end 3 residues before the CDR3 does, leaving the germline J gene to fill in the end. Germline V gene lookup returns CDR1 SGHTA and CDR2 FQGNSA. CDR3 length equals 12 residues. The J segment lost 6 bases and the V segment lost 3 bases, leaving 1 base of the junction unmatched.

Comment on this clone: The CDR3 end is not reached by the read, which stops 3 residues before it; the germline J gene fills it in. V usage is TRBV7-3 and J usage is TRBJ2-3, with TRBD2 as a possible D gene (5 bases). Per germline, CDR1 SGHTA and CDR2 FQGTGA. The length of the CDR3 is 15 residues. V dropped 5 bases and J dropped 3 bases, with 15 bases sitting between them. CDR3: CASSPPGVNTDTQYF. The part of the CDR3 DNA that was read is TGTGCCAGCAGCCCCCCCGGGGTAAATACAGATACG.

This clone occurred many times. The read halts 3 residues ahead of the CDR3 end, with the missing end drawn from the germline J gene. The J gene is TRBJ1-2, the V gene TRBV5-1, with D perhaps matching TRBD1 (6 bases). The CDR3 length is 14 residues. Germline CDR1 and CDR2: SGHRS and YFSETQ. The V end lost 0 bases, the J end lost 4 bases, and 10 bases lay between the germline ends. CDR3 loop: CASSLGDKVYGYTF. The sequenced part of the CDR3 DNA is TGCGCCAGCAGCTTGGGGGACAAGGTCTATGGC.

This clone showed up many times. The CDR3 end lies 3 residues beyond the end of the read and is filled in from the germline J gene. The chain uses TRBV5-1 and TRBJ2-7; D might be TRBD1 (6 bases). V was shortened by 5 bases and J by 3 bases, with 9 bases between the two germline ends. In germline, CDR1 is SGHRS, CDR2 YFSETQ. The CDR3 spans 12 residues. Here the CDR3 reads CASRQGIYEQYF. The covered CDR3 bases are TGCGCCAGCAGGCAGGGGATCTACGAG.

A few counts support this clone. Coverage ceases 3 residues before the CDR3 finishes, and the germline J gene fills in the end. V gene TRBV19 combines with J gene TRBJ1-1; TRBD1 is a possible D gene (6 bases). The CDR3 length is 14 residues. The germline CDR1 and CDR2 sequences are LNHDA and SQIVND (reference sequence). CDR3 DNA (partial): TGTGCCAGTAGTATTCGCCAAACAGGGATGGGA. Its protein is CASSIRQTGMG. The entire CDR3 protein reads CASSIRQTGMGAFF.

This clone was found many times. The read ends 3 residues before the CDR3 terminus; that terminus is restored from the germline J gene. This rearrangement joins TRBV19 to TRBJ1-2; TRBD1 matches 10 bases. Per germline, CDR1 LNHDA and CDR2 SQIVND (reference sequence). Unmatched junction bases numbered 8, after V lost 6 bases and J lost 4 bases. The CDR3 has 15 residues. CDR3 in amino acids: CASRAGTGATYGYTF. Partial CDR3 DNA: TGTGCCAGTAGGGCCGGGACAGGGGCTACCTATGGC.

This clone came up a few times. Sequencing ends 3 residues short of the CDR3 end; the germline J gene provides the rest. This chain connects TRBV5-1 to TRBJ2-7, with 13 bases lining up with TRBD2. Per germline, CDR1 SGHRS and CDR2 YFSETQ. The CDR3 runs to 15 residues. The trim removed 1 base at V and 2 bases at J, leaving 0 bases unmatched. The sequenced CDR3 bases are TGCGCCAGCAGCTTGACTAGCGGGGGGGCCTACGAG. Translating it yields CASSLTSGGAYE. In full, the CDR3 reads CASSLTSGGAYEQYF.

This clone was detected ten times or more. CDR3 DNA, as far as it was read: TGTGCCAGTAGGGCGCGGGGGGCAGATACG. It is translated as CASRARGADT. The whole CDR3 reads CASRARGADTQYF. The chain has TRBV19 and TRBJ2-3, with 8 bases aligning to TRBD2. The CDR3 is cut off 3 residues early in the read; its end comes from the germline J gene. V lost 6 bases to trimming and J lost 4 bases; unmatched junction nucleotides: 3. Germline CDR1 LNHDA, CDR2 SQIVND (reference sequence). The CDR3 loop spans 13 amino acids.

This clone was found a few times. The CDR3 extends 3 residues past the end of the read, so its final part is completed from the germline J gene. This rearrangement joins TRBV2 to TRBJ1-6, with D possibly TRBD1 on 5 matching bases. Trimming stripped 4 bases from V and 9 bases from J, with 16 bases between. Germline CDR1 is SNHLY and CDR2 is FYNNEI. The length of the CDR3 is 15 residues. CDR3 DNA (partial): TGTGCCAGCAGTGCAAACAAGGGGTGGGGTTCACCC. Encoded protein: CASSANKGWGSP. In full, the CDR3 reads CASSANKGWGSPLHF. The variable domain in full, completed from reference TRBV2 and TRBJ1-6, reads EPEVTQTPSHQVTQMGQEVILRCVPISNHLYFYWYRQILGQKVEFLVSFYNNEISEKSEIFDDQFSVERPDGSNFTLKIRSTKLEDSAMYFCASSANKGWGSPLHFGNGTRLTVT.

This clone occurred many times. The CDR3 end is not reached by the read, which stops 3 residues before it; the germline J gene fills it in. Other DNA sequences within the sample encode an identical CDR3. The V and J genes are TRBV7-3 and TRBJ2-6, with D uncertain. Deletions cut 1 base from V and 2 bases from J, with 9 bases between. The V gene's germline CDR1 is SGHTA and CDR2 FQGTGA. CDR3 size: 16 residues. The covered CDR3 bases are TGTGCCAGCAGCTTAAGTTGGCTGACTGGGGCCAACGTC. Amino acids: CASSLSWLTGANV. The complete CDR3 reads CASSLSWLTGANVLTF.